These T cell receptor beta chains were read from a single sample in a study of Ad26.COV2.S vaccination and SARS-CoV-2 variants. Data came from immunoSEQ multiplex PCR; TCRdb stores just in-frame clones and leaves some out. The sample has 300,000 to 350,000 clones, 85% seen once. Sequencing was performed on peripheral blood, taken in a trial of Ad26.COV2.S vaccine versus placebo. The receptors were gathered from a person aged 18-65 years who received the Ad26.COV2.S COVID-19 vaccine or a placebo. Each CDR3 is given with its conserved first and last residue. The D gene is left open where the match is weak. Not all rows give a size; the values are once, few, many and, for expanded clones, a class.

cdr3_aa: CASSQDVAAYNEQFF; cdr3_nt: TGTGCCAGCAGCCAAGATGTAGCAGCCTACAATGAGCAGTTCTTC; j_call: TRBJ2-1; clone_size: -; v_call: TRBV3-1/TRBV3-2; d_call: -
cdr3_aa: CASSKGQGGLQETQYF; cdr3_nt: TGCGCCAGCAGCAAGGGACAGGGGGGACTCCAAGAGACCCAGTACTTC; j_call: TRBJ2-5; clone_size: -; v_call: TRBV5-1; d_call: TRBD1
cdr3_aa: CASSIPGTGSGELFF; cdr3_nt: TGTGCCAGCAGCATTCCCGGGACAGGGTCCGGGGAGCTGTTTTTT; j_call: TRBJ2-2; clone_size: -; v_call: TRBV28; d_call: TRBD1
cdr3_aa: CASSLLGGAEAFF; cdr3_nt: TGCGCCAGCAGCTTGTTAGGGGGGGCCGAAGCTTTCTTT; j_call: TRBJ1-1; clone_size: -; v_call: TRBV5-1; d_call: -
cdr3_aa: CASSLPGTGRGSTQYF; cdr3_nt: TGTGCCAGCTCACTTCCCGGGACGGGCCGGGGGAGTACCCAGTACTTC; j_call: TRBJ2-5; clone_size: once; v_call: TRBV18; d_call: -
cdr3_aa: CASSLGLAGTGGQFF; cdr3_nt: TGTGCCAGCAGCCTGGGACTAGCGGGGACCGGTGGGCAGTTCTTC; j_call: TRBJ2-1; clone_size: -; v_call: TRBV3-1/TRBV3-2; d_call: TRBD2
cdr3_aa: CASKQLRDYWNEQFF; cdr3_nt: TGTGCCAGCAAGCAACTCCGGGACTATTGGAATGAGCAGTTCTTC; j_call: TRBJ2-1; clone_size: -; v_call: TRBV11-2; d_call: TRBD2
cdr3_aa: CASSLVGTSGSQEQFF; cdr3_nt: TGTGCCAGCAGCTTAGTGGGGACTAGCGGGTCCCAGGAGCAGTTCTTC; j_call: TRBJ2-1; clone_size: -; v_call: TRBV7-2; d_call: TRBD2
cdr3_aa: CSVENRGTEETQYF; cdr3_nt: TGCAGCGTTGAAAATCGAGGGACAGAAGAGACCCAGTACTTC; j_call: TRBJ2-5; clone_size: -; v_call: TRBV29-1; d_call: TRBD1
cdr3_aa: CASPPAASGRWGEQYF; cdr3_nt: TGTGCCAGTCCTCCGGCTGCATCGGGTCGTTGGGGCGAGCAGTACTTC; j_call: TRBJ2-7; clone_size: few; v_call: TRBV19; d_call: -
cdr3_aa: CSVGEQETQYF; cdr3_nt: TGCAGCGTTGGGGAACAAGAGACCCAGTACTTC; j_call: TRBJ2-5; clone_size: -; v_call: TRBV29-1; d_call: -
cdr3_aa: CATEGQPLLPNYGYTF; cdr3_nt: TGTGCCACCGAGGGACAACCGCTACTACCTAACTATGGCTACACCTTC; j_call: TRBJ1-2; clone_size: -; v_call: TRBV7-8; d_call: -
cdr3_aa: CASSEGNTIYF; cdr3_nt: TGTGCCAGTAGCGAGGGAAACACCATATATTTT; j_call: TRBJ1-3; clone_size: -; v_call: TRBV19; d_call: -
cdr3_aa: CASSPAAGDTQYF; cdr3_nt: TGTGCCAGCTCACCGGCTGCAGGAGATACGCAGTATTTT; j_call: TRBJ2-3; clone_size: -; v_call: TRBV18; d_call: -
cdr3_aa: CASSHSPLHF; cdr3_nt: TGTGCCAGCAGTCATTCACCCCTCCACTTT; j_call: TRBJ1-6; clone_size: -; v_call: TRBV27; d_call: -
cdr3_aa: CASRLGTGFEKLFF; cdr3_nt: TGTGCCAGCAGGCTTGGGACAGGGTTCGAAAAACTGTTTTTT; j_call: TRBJ1-4; clone_size: -; v_call: TRBV27; d_call: TRBD1
cdr3_aa: CASPRGAKYEQYF; cdr3_nt: TGTGCCAGCCCGAGAGGGGCGAAGTACGAGCAGTACTTC; j_call: TRBJ2-7; clone_size: -; v_call: TRBV27; d_call: -
cdr3_aa: CASRRGRLAGDISNEQFF; cdr3_nt: TGTGCCAGCAGACGGGGGCGACTAGCGGGGGATATAAGTAATGAGCAGTTCTTC; j_call: TRBJ2-1; clone_size: -; v_call: TRBV27; d_call: TRBD2
cdr3_aa: CASGNRGRGGNEQFF; cdr3_nt: TGTGCCAGCGGGAACAGGGGAAGGGGGGGGAATGAGCAGTTCTTC; j_call: TRBJ2-1; clone_size: few; v_call: TRBV2; d_call: -
cdr3_aa: CASKEGDHSYEQYF; cdr3_nt: TGTGCCAGCAAGGAAGGAGACCACTCCTACGAGCAGTACTTC; j_call: TRBJ2-7; clone_size: -; v_call: TRBV11-3; d_call: -
cdr3_aa: CASSRTEAYEQYF; cdr3_nt: TGCGCCAGCAGCAGGACGGAAGCCTACGAGCAGTACTTC; j_call: TRBJ2-7; clone_size: -; v_call: TRBV5-1; d_call: -
cdr3_aa: CAISESVNTEAFF; cdr3_nt: TGTGCCATCAGTGAGTCAGTGAACACTGAAGCTTTCTTT; j_call: TRBJ1-1; clone_size: -; v_call: TRBV10-3; d_call: -
cdr3_aa: CASSGTGIIAGELFF; cdr3_nt: TGTGCCAGCAGCGGCACAGGGATCATCGCCGGGGAGCTGTTTTTT; j_call: TRBJ2-2; clone_size: -; v_call: TRBV9; d_call: -
cdr3_aa: CASSIGWQTDFYMNTEAFF; cdr3_nt: TGTGCCAGTAGTATAGGGTGGCAGACTGATTTCTACATGAACACTGAAGCTTTCTTT; j_call: TRBJ1-1; clone_size: once; v_call: TRBV19; d_call: -
cdr3_aa: CASSFGGGWYEQYF; cdr3_nt: TGTGCCAGCAGCTTTGGAGGGGGCTGGTACGAGCAGTACTTC; j_call: TRBJ2-7; clone_size: -; v_call: TRBV11-2; d_call: -
cdr3_aa: CASSRTSGGGDTQYF; cdr3_nt: TGTGCCAGCAGCAGAACTAGCGGGGGCGGGGATACGCAGTATTTT; j_call: TRBJ2-3; clone_size: -; v_call: TRBV7-3; d_call: TRBD2
cdr3_aa: CASSLEFSDTQYF; cdr3_nt: TGTGCCAGCAGCTTGGAATTCTCAGATACGCAGTATTTT; j_call: TRBJ2-3; clone_size: -; v_call: TRBV5-4; d_call: -
cdr3_aa: CASSLSMNTEAFF; cdr3_nt: TGTGCCAGCAGCTTATCAATGAACACTGAAGCTTTCTTT; j_call: TRBJ1-1; clone_size: -; v_call: TRBV7-8; d_call: -
cdr3_aa: CASSARQNLAKNIQYF; cdr3_nt: TGTGCCAGCAGCGCAAGACAGAATCTAGCCAAAAACATTCAGTACTTC; j_call: TRBJ2-4; clone_size: -; v_call: TRBV5-6; d_call: -
cdr3_aa: CASSSQVLLEKLFF; cdr3_nt: TGTGCCAGCAGCTCACAGGTCCTTCTGGAAAAACTGTTTTTT; j_call: TRBJ1-4; clone_size: -; v_call: TRBV2; d_call: -
cdr3_aa: CASRDPGTRDTQYF; cdr3_nt: TGCGCCAGCAGGGATCCCGGGACTCGAGATACGCAGTATTTT; j_call: TRBJ2-3; clone_size: -; v_call: TRBV10-1; d_call: -
cdr3_aa: CASSLGGSAEAFF; cdr3_nt: TGCGCCAGCAGCTTGGGGGGGAGTGCTGAAGCTTTCTTT; j_call: TRBJ1-1; clone_size: -; v_call: TRBV5-1; d_call: -
cdr3_aa: CASRQLYNSPLHF; cdr3_nt: TGTGCCAGCAGACAGCTTTATAATTCACCCCTCCACTTT; j_call: TRBJ1-6; clone_size: -; v_call: TRBV6-5; d_call: -
cdr3_aa: CASSSVRVGETQYF; cdr3_nt: TGTGCCAGCAGCTCGGTCAGGGTAGGAGAGACCCAGTACTTC; j_call: TRBJ2-5; clone_size: -; v_call: TRBV5-6; d_call: -
cdr3_aa: CASSLVGDSGNTIYF; cdr3_nt: TGTGCCAGCAGCTTAGTGGGGGATTCTGGAAACACCATATATTTT; j_call: TRBJ1-3; clone_size: few; v_call: TRBV11-3; d_call: -
cdr3_aa: CASSLGTGVGYTF; cdr3_nt: TGCGCCAGCAGCTTAGGGACAGGGGTTGGCTACACCTTC; j_call: TRBJ1-2; clone_size: -; v_call: TRBV5-1; d_call: TRBD1
cdr3_aa: CASSPGPGGTEAFF; cdr3_nt: TGTGCCAGCAGCCCTGGCCCAGGGGGCACTGAAGCTTTCTTT; j_call: TRBJ1-1; clone_size: -; v_call: TRBV7-9; d_call: TRBD1
cdr3_aa: CASSPPLDRGQAEQYF; cdr3_nt: TGTGCCAGCAGTCCTCCCTTGGACAGGGGGCAAGCCGAGCAGTACTTC; j_call: TRBJ2-7; clone_size: -; v_call: TRBV28; d_call: TRBD1
cdr3_aa: CATSSPTGPKDQPQHF; cdr3_nt: TGTGCCACCAGCAGCCCAACAGGGCCTAAGGATCAGCCCCAGCATTTT; j_call: TRBJ1-5; clone_size: -; v_call: TRBV15; d_call: -
cdr3_aa: CASSWTSGVAEQYF; cdr3_nt: TGCGCCAGCTCCTGGACTAGCGGGGTTGCCGAGCAGTACTTC; j_call: TRBJ2-7; clone_size: -; v_call: TRBV10-1; d_call: TRBD2
cdr3_aa: CASSSKTSGGYEQYF; cdr3_nt: TGTGCCAGCAGCTCTAAGACTAGCGGGGGATACGAGCAGTACTTC; j_call: TRBJ2-7; clone_size: -; v_call: TRBV11-3; d_call: TRBD2
cdr3_aa: CASSSPPGQSSSPLHF; cdr3_nt: TGTGCCAGCAGCTCGCCCCCCGGACAGAGTTCCTCACCCCTCCACTTT; j_call: TRBJ1-6; clone_size: few; v_call: TRBV5-4; d_call: -
cdr3_aa: CATRGRYQGTTDTQYF; cdr3_nt: TGTGCCACCAGAGGGAGGTATCAGGGAACCACAGATACGCAGTATTTT; j_call: TRBJ2-3; clone_size: -; v_call: TRBV15; d_call: -
cdr3_aa: CASSSQGGGGQPQHF; cdr3_nt: TGTGCCAGCAGTTCCCAGGGGGGTGGAGGTCAGCCCCAGCATTTT; j_call: TRBJ1-5; clone_size: -; v_call: TRBV6-5; d_call: TRBD1
cdr3_aa: CASSSGARYSNQPQHF; cdr3_nt: TGTGCCAGCAGTTCAGGGGCGAGATATAGCAATCAGCCCCAGCATTTT; j_call: TRBJ1-5; clone_size: once; v_call: TRBV6-5; d_call: -
cdr3_aa: CASSYTGELNTEAFF; cdr3_nt: TGTGCCAGCAGCTATACAGGGGAACTGAACACTGAAGCTTTCTTT; j_call: TRBJ1-1; clone_size: -; v_call: TRBV5-4; d_call: TRBD1
cdr3_aa: CASSYNGQGRETQYF; cdr3_nt: TGTGCCAGCAGCTACAACGGACAGGGGCGGGAGACCCAGTACTTC; j_call: TRBJ2-5; clone_size: -; v_call: TRBV11-3; d_call: TRBD1